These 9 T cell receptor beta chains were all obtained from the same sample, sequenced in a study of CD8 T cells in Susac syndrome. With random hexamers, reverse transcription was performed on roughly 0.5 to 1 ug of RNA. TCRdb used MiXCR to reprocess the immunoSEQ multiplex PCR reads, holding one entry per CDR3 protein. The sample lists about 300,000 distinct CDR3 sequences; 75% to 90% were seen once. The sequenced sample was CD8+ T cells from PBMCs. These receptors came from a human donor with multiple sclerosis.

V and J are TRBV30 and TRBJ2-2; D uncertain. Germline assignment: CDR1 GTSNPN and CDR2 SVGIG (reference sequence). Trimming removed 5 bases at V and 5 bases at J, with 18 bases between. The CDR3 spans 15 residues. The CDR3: CAWPRTPLPTGELFF. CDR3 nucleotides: TGTGCCTGGCCCCGGACGCCCCTTCCGACCGGGGAGCTGTTTTTT.

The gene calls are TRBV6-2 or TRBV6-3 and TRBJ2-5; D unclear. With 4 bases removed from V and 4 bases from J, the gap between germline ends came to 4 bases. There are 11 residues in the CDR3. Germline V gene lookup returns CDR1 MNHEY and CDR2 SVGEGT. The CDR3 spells CASSWIETQYF. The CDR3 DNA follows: TGTGCCAGCAGTTGGATAGAGACCCAGTACTTC.

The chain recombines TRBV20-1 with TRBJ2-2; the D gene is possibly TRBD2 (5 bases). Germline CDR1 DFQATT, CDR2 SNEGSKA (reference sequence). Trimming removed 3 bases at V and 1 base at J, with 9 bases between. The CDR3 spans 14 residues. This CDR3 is CSARERKNTGELFF. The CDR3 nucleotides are TGCAGTGCTAGGGAGCGGAAGAACACCGGGGAGCTGTTTTTT.

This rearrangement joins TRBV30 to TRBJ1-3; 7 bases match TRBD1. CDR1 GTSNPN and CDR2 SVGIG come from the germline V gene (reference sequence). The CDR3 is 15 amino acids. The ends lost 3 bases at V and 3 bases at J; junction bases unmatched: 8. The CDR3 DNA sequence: TGTGCCTGGAGCGAATTGACAGGGAGTGGAAACACCATATATTTT. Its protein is CAWSELTGSGNTIYF. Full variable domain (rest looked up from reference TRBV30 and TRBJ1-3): SQTIHQWPATLVQPVGSPLSLECTVEGTSNPNLYWYRQAAGRGLQLLFYSVGIGQISSEVPQNLSASRPQDRQFILSSKKLLLSDSGFYLCAWSELTGSGNTIYFGEGSWLTVV.

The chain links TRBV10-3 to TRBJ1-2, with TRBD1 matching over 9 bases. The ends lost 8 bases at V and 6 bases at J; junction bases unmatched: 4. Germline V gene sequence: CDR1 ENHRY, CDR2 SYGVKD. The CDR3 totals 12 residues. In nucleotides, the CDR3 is TGTGCCATCGGGGACAGGGAGGATGGCTACACCTTC. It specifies CAIGDREDGYTF.

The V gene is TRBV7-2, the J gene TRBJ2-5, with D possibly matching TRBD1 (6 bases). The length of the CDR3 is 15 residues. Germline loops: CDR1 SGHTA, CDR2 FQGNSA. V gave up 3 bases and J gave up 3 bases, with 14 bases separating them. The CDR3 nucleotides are TGTGCCAGCAGCTTGGGGGCGGCAGTGGAAGAGACCCAGTACTTC. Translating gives CASSLGAAVEETQYF.

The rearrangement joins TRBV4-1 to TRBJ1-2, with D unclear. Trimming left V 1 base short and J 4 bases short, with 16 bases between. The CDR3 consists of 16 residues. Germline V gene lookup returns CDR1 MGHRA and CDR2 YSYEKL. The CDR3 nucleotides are TGCGCCAGCAGCCAAGTTCTAGGTGGAAGACTCTATGGCTACACCTTC. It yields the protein CASSQVLGGRLYGYTF.

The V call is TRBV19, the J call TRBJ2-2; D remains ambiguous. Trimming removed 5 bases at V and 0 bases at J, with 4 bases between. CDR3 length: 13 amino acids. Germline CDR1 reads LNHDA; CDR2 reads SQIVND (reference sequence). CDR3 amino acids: CASSRPNTGELFF. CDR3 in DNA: TGTGCCAGTAGTCGACCGAACACCGGGGAGCTGTTTTTT.

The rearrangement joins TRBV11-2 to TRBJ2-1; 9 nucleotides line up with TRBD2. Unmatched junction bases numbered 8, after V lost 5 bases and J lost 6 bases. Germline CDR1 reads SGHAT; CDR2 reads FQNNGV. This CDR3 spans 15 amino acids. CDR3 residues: CASSTAGGLSNEQFF. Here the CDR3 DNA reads TGTGCCAGCAGCACCGCGGGGGGGCTGAGCAATGAGCAGTTCTTC.